Below, 28 T cell receptor beta chains from the same sample are listed, as sequenced in a study of regulatory T cells in long-lasting Graves disease. As to time point: persistent/refractory GD, antithyroid drugs over 5 years with positive TRAb. TCR sequences were obtained from RNA taken from PBMCs. Library construction for TCR beta used iRepertoire HTBI primers and Arm-PCR of CDR3 regions. TCRdb reprocessed the multiplex PCR reads via MiXCR and lists one record per CDR3 protein. The sample holds roughly 500,000 distinct CDR3 sequences; 20% to 25% are singletons and the top ten take more than 6%. The sample was peripheral blood mononuclear cells (PBMCs), taken when the disease was refractory, from a patient treated with antithyroid drugs. The receptors here all came from a female donor with Graves disease.

As regards this clonotype: This likely traces to a read error, being one base from a far larger clone. This chain joins TRBV27 and TRBJ1-6; 10 bases map to TRBD1. Germline CDR1 reads MNHEY; CDR2 reads SMNVEV (reference sequence). This CDR3 has 16 residues. The CDR3 nucleotides are TGTGCCGGCAGTGCTACTAGGGACAGGGGACCTACACCCCTCCACTTT. As protein: CAGSATRDRGPTPLHF.

This chain connects TRBV9 to TRBJ2-7; D possibly corresponds to TRBD2 (5 bases). The CDR3 consists of 16 residues. V lost 4 bases to trimming and J lost 0 bases, with 17 bases between them. Germline CDR1 SGDLS, CDR2 YYNGEE. CDR3 nucleotides: TGTGCCAGCAGCAATGGCCCCCAAGGGAGCTCCTACGAGCAGTACTTC. It codes for CASSNGPQGSSYEQYF.

J is TRBJ2-7 and V is TRBV3-1, with 13 nucleotides matching TRBD2. From germline, CDR1 is LGHDT and CDR2 YNNKEL (reference sequence). The CDR3 length is 17 residues. The junction had 7 bases not matched to a gene; V was cut back by 1 base and J by 4 bases. CDR3 in DNA: TGTGCCAGCAGCCAAGCCCCTGGGACTAGCGGGAAATACGAGCAGTACTTC. Translation: CASSQAPGTSGKYEQYF.

The chain combines TRBV5-1 with TRBJ1-6, with D perhaps TRBD1 (5 bases). The CDR3 contains 18 residues. Germline V gene lookup returns CDR1 SGHRS and CDR2 YFSETQ. Between the trimmed V and J ends, which lost 0 bases and 2 bases, there was a span of 15 bases. The CDR3 region has the DNA TGCGCCAGCAGCTTGGGGCAAGGGGCCCCGACCTATAATTCACCCCTCCACTTT. Translation: CASSLGQGAPTYNSPLHF.

This clonotype was recorded many times. The chain has TRBV7-8 and TRBJ1-1; D is perhaps TRBD1 (5 bases). Germline V gene sequence: CDR1 SGHVS, CDR2 FQNEAQ. V shed 1 base and J shed 1 base, with 13 bases lying between them. This CDR3 has 16 residues. As DNA, the CDR3 is TGTGCCAGCAGCTTAGGGGGGAGGGGCCGGAACACTGAAGCTTTCTTT. This encodes CASSLGGRGRNTEAFF.

The gene calls are TRBV19 and TRBJ2-6, with unresolved D. Trimming took off 7 bases at V and 0 bases at J, with 7 bases between the two ends. The CDR3 sequence is 14 residues long. The V gene's germline CDR1 is LNHDA and CDR2 SQIVND (reference sequence). The CDR3 reads CASKAFSGANVLTF. The DNA for the CDR3 is TGTGCCAGTAAGGCCTTCTCTGGGGCCAACGTCCTGACTTTC. Together with reference TRBV19 and TRBJ2-6, the CDR3 gives the full variable domain: DGGITQSPKYLFRKEGQNVTLSCEQNLNHDAMYWYRQDPGQGLRLIYYSQIVNDFQKGDIAEGYSVSREKKESFPLTVTSAQKNPTAFYLCASKAFSGANVLTFGAGSRLTVL.

This clonotype was detected only a few times. This chain joins TRBV7-8 and TRBJ2-7; 9 bases fit TRBD1. This CDR3 contains 16 residues. CDR1 is SGHVS, CDR2 FQNEAQ, per germline. V was clipped by 5 bases and J by 4 bases; unmatched bases: 12. The CDR3: CASSPRTGGKGYEQYF. The DNA for the CDR3 is TGTGCCAGCAGCCCCCGAACAGGGGGCAAAGGTTACGAGCAGTACTTC.

CDR3 sequence: CASSAQNYNEQFF. CDR3 nucleotides: TGTGCCAGCAGCGCCCAAAATTACAATGAGCAGTTCTTC. The chain recombines TRBV7-3 with TRBJ2-1; D remains ambiguous. The CDR3 covers 13 residues. The ends were cut back, 5 bases at V and 4 bases at J, with 9 bases in the middle. CDR1 is SGHTA and CDR2 is FQGTGA in the germline V gene.

The chain combines TRBV19 with TRBJ1-1; D might be TRBD1 (5 bases). Between the trimmed V and J ends, which lost 3 bases and 3 bases, there was a span of 17 bases. Germline assignment: CDR1 LNHDA and CDR2 SQIVND (reference sequence). This CDR3 region has 16 residues. The CDR3 region is CASSISGLGEDTEAFF. The CDR3 region has the DNA TGTGCCAGTAGTATTTCAGGTTTGGGGGAGGACACTGAAGCTTTCTTT.

This clonotype was picked up many times. The rearrangement uses TRBV5-1 and TRBJ2-6; 7 bases are shared with TRBD1. CDR3 length: 17 amino acids. CDR1 is SGHRS, CDR2 YFSETQ, per germline. V lost 7 bases, J lost 0 bases, and 10 bases stayed unmatched. CDR3 nucleotides: TGCGCCAGCGGCCGCGGACAGGCCAGCTCTGGGGCCAACGTCCTGACTTTC. It is translated as CASGRGQASSGANVLTF.

This clonotype was seen more than once but under ten times. The chain is built from TRBV4-1 and TRBJ1-2, with no clear D. The V gene lost 3 bases and the J gene lost 4 bases, with 12 bases spanning the gap. Germline lookup yields CDR1 MGHRA and CDR2 YSYEKL. This CDR3 has 14 residues. The CDR3 loop reads CASSHLGLPYGYTF. DNA for the CDR3: TGCGCCAGCAGCCACCTAGGGCTGCCCTATGGCTACACCTTC.

This clonotype occurred many times. This chain links TRBV2 with TRBJ1-6; D is perhaps TRBD1 (5 bases). CDR3 size: 17 residues. CDR1 is SNHLY, CDR2 FYNNEI, per germline. V lost 6 bases to trimming and J lost 7 bases, with 22 bases between them. CDR3 in amino acids: CASRTLRGEGGNSPLHF. CDR3 in DNA: TGTGCCAGCAGGACCCTCCGGGGGGAGGGAGGCAATTCACCCCTCCACTTT.

The chain joins TRBV7-6 to TRBJ2-2; unclear D gene. Germline CDR1 is SGHVS and CDR2 is FNYEAQ. V was trimmed by 1 base and J by 7 bases, leaving 7 bases between them. The CDR3 loop spans 13 amino acids. CDR3 region: CASSLVWGGELFF. The CDR3, as DNA: TGTGCCAGCAGCTTAGTATGGGGCGGGGAGCTGTTTTTT.

The table lists this clonotype with many counts. The chain has TRBV28 and TRBJ2-7; TRBD2 matches 10 bases. Germline trimming cut 2 bases from V and 4 bases from J; bases unmatched to any gene: 5. Germline CDR1 reads MDHEN; CDR2 reads SYDVKM. The CDR3 has 15 residues. The CDR3 coding sequence is TGTGCCAGCAGTTTAGCTAGCGGGAGTGGATACGAGCAGTACTTC. Encoded protein: CASSLASGSGYEQYF.

In its sample, this clonotype was seen many times. V and J are TRBV12-3 or TRBV12-4 and TRBJ2-5, with 7 bases fitting TRBD1. The CDR3 extends over 13 amino acids. After removal of 6 bases from V and 5 bases from J, the junction contained 6 bases not matched to a gene. The CDR3 DNA reads TGTGCCAGCAGACAGACAGGGCTCGAGACCCAGTACTTC. This codes for CASRQTGLETQYF.

This sequence joins TRBV6-1 and TRBJ1-5, with 8 bases lining up with TRBD1. The CDR3 spans 16 residues. V trimming: 6 bases; J trimming: 7 bases; junction bases outside the gene matches: 14. The germline gives CDR1 MNHNS, CDR2 SASEGT. CDR3: CASSLPRTGFRQPQHF. CDR3 bases: TGTGCCAGCAGCCTCCCTCGGACAGGGTTCAGGCAGCCCCAGCATTTT.

This clonotype was detected only a few times. The chain recombines TRBV10-3 with TRBJ2-5; a weak D match, TRBD1 (6 bases). Germline loops: CDR1 ENHRY, CDR2 SYGVKD. The V end was cut by 6 bases, the J end by 2 bases, with 10 bases between. There are 13 residues in the CDR3. This chain's CDR3 is CAISRDRQETQYF. CDR3 in DNA: TGTGCCATCAGCCGCGACAGGCAAGAGACCCAGTACTTC.

This clonotype was found many times. The chain employs TRBV2 and TRBJ2-5; TRBD2 aligns across 7 bases. V trimming: 4 bases; J trimming: 3 bases; junction bases outside the gene matches: 2. This CDR3 region has 13 residues. Looked up from germline, CDR1 is SNHLY and CDR2 is FYNNEI. CDR3 in amino acids: CASSAAGEETQYF. Written as DNA, the CDR3 is TGTGCCAGCAGTGCTGCGGGGGAAGAGACCCAGTACTTC.

The CDR3 nucleotides are TGTGCCAGCAGTCTACAACTAGCGGGAGTTTACAATGAGCAGTTCTTC. Translating gives CASSLQLAGVYNEQFF. The chain combines TRBV27 with TRBJ2-1, with 11 positions matching TRBD2. Trimming at V came to 5 bases and at J to 4 bases, leaving 7 bases not matched to a gene. CDR1 MNHEY and CDR2 SMNVEV come from the germline V gene (reference sequence). The CDR3 length is 16 residues.

This clonotype showed up many times. The chain combines TRBV28 with TRBJ2-7, with D unclear. CDR1 is MDHEN, CDR2 SYDVKM, per germline. The CDR3 runs 11 residues. Trimming left V 8 bases short and J 1 base short, with 6 bases between. The CDR3 spells CASCGSYEQYF. DNA for the CDR3: TGTGCCAGCTGCGGTTCCTACGAGCAGTACTTC.

The chain links TRBV20-1 to TRBJ2-4; 11 nucleotides agree with TRBD1. CDR3 length equals 18 residues. Germline V gene data show CDR1 as DFQATT and CDR2 as SNEGSKA (reference sequence). Unmatched junction bases numbered 12, after V lost 5 bases and J lost 0 bases. CDR3 nucleotides: TGCAGTGCTCTCCGGGACAGGGGGAGGTTCAAAGCCAAAAACATTCAGTACTTC. As protein: CSALRDRGRFKAKNIQYF.

The V and J genes are TRBV19 and TRBJ1-1; 10 bases agree with TRBD1. The CDR3 length is 15 residues. V lost 4 bases, J lost 4 bases, and 6 bases stayed unmatched. Germline CDR1 and CDR2: LNHDA and SQIVND (reference sequence). CDR3 in DNA: TGTGCCAGTAGTACCCGACAGGGGGCGAGCACTGAAGCTTTCTTT. This translates into CASSTRQGASTEAFF.

V is TRBV5-4 and J is TRBJ1-5, with D tentatively TRBD1 (6 bases). Per germline, CDR1 SGHNT and CDR2 YYREEE (reference sequence). The CDR3 covers 16 residues. V lost 0 bases to trimming and J lost 2 bases, with 12 bases between them. The CDR3 protein is CASSLGGQAGNQPQHF. CDR3 DNA: TGTGCCAGCAGCTTGGGGGGGCAGGCCGGCAATCAGCCCCAGCATTTT.

The chain carries TRBV27 and TRBJ2-6; a possible D gene is TRBD2 (7 bases). Germline V gene lookup returns CDR1 MNHEY and CDR2 SMNVEV (reference sequence). The CDR3 is made up of 16 amino acids. V was cut by 5 bases and J by 1 base, with 12 bases left in between. CDR3 region: CASSKGGGSGANVLTF. The CDR3, as DNA: TGTGCCAGCAGTAAAGGGGGGGGATCTGGGGCCAACGTCCTGACTTTC.

This clonotype was picked up a small number of times. The chain joins TRBV7-9 to TRBJ2-5; 8 positions agree with TRBD2. The ends lost 2 bases at V and 4 bases at J; junction bases unmatched: 6. CDR3 length equals 15 residues. Germline V lookup: CDR1 SEHNR, CDR2 FQNEAQ (reference sequence). The DNA of the CDR3 is TGTGCCAGCAGCTTAAACGGGGGGGGGGGAGAGACCCAGTACTTC. This encodes CASSLNGGGGETQYF.

This clonotype was counted at least ten times. The chain joins TRBV12-5 to TRBJ2-4; tentatively, D is TRBD2 (5 bases). The germline CDR1 and CDR2 sequences are LGHNT and FRNRAP. Deletions cut 6 bases from V and 3 bases from J, with 21 bases between. The CDR3 covers 17 residues. This chain's CDR3 is CASGPPGWRAGKNIQYF. CDR3 nucleotides: TGTGCTAGTGGCCCTCCGGGGTGGCGCGCGGGCAAAAACATTCAGTACTTC.

V gene TRBV5-1 combines with J gene TRBJ2-1; perhaps TRBD2 as D (6 bases). Germline CDR1 is SGHRS and CDR2 is YFSETQ. This CDR3 has 17 amino acids. V was pared by 4 bases and J by 5 bases, with 22 bases between. CDR3 coding DNA: TGCGCCAGCAGCGGAGGGACGCTAAGTCGGGGTAACAATGAGCAGTTCTTC. It is translated as CASSGGTLSRGNNEQFF.

In this sample, this clonotype turned up a few times. The chain combines TRBV29-1 with TRBJ2-2; unclear D gene. The germline gives CDR1 SQVTM, CDR2 ANQGSEA. This CDR3 contains 15 residues. Trimming stripped 4 bases from V and 0 bases from J, with 12 bases between. The CDR3 coding sequence is TGCAGCGTTGCGAAGGGCGCCACGAACACCGGGGAGCTGTTTTTT. This codes for CSVAKGATNTGELFF.